A single T cell receptor (beta chain) is shown here with its context. Antigen specificity is unknown. Here immunoSEQ multiplex PCR was the method, and the copy in TCRdb shows in-frame clones only, minus some. The data contain 100,000 to 150,000 clones, roughly 92% of them singletons. The data originate from a study of T cell responses to AZD1222 COVID-19 vaccine. Study observations and caveats: Donors were mostly white British, more females; clonal diversity possibly underestimated.

The germline V and J ends were trimmed by 6 bases and 2 bases, with 12 bases remaining between them. There are 14 residues in the CDR3. Germline CDR1 ENHRY, CDR2 SYGVKD. This receptor was obtained from an adult in good health. The specimen comprised peripheral blood, sampled on day 0 of AZD1222 vaccination. The V call is TRBV10-3, the J call TRBJ2-3; no clear D gene. CDR3 sequence reads: CAIRDGGNTDTQYF. As DNA, the CDR3 is TGTGCCATCAGGGACGGTGGGAACACAGATACGCAGTATTTT.